This TCR beta chain was captured by sequencing in a study of blood T cell repertoires in COVID-19. Study details: The analysed material was cDNA or gDNA that came from T cells, B-cell-depleted T cells, or PBMCs.

Original data processing: Nucleated cell number was recorded as an estimate derived from reference gene primer amplification. The repertoire was sequenced with immunoSEQ multiplex PCR; TCRdb's copy has only in-frame clones and lacks some. V, J and clone size reflect that table, while D and trimming were determined from the DNA. The sample has fewer than 350,000 clones; approximately 89% are singletons. CDR1 is MDHEN, CDR2 SYDVKM, per germline. This CDR3 comprises 15 residues. With 6 bases clipped from V and 5 bases from J, the junction kept 10 bases outside the gene matches. This sequence originates from a woman aged 55-70 years with COVID-19, enrolled during active disease. The rearrangement uses TRBV28 and TRBJ2-7; TRBD1 matches at 10 bases. The specimen was peripheral blood. The CDR3 coding sequence is TGTGCCAGCAGCCCGCCCGGGACAGGGGTTGACGAGCAGTACTTC. As protein: CASSPPGTGVDEQYF.